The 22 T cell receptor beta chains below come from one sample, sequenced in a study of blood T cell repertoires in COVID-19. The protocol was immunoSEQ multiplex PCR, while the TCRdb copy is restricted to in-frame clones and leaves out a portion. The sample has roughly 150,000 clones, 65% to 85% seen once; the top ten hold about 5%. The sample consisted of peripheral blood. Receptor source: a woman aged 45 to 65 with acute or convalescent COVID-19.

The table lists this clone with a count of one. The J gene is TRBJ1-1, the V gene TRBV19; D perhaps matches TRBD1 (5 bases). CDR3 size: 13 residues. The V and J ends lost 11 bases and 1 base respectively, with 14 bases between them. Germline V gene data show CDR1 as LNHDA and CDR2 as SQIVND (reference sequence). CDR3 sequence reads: CAGRGGPNTEAFF. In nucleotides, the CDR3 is TGTGCCGGGAGGGGCGGGCCGAACACTGAAGCTTTCTTT.

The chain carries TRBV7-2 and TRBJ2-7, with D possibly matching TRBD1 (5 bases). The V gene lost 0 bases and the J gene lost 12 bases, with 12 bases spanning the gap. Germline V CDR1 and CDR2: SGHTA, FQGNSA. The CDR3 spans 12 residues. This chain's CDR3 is CASSLAHKGPYF. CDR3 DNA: TGTGCCAGCAGCTTAGCTCATAAGGGGCCGTACTTC.

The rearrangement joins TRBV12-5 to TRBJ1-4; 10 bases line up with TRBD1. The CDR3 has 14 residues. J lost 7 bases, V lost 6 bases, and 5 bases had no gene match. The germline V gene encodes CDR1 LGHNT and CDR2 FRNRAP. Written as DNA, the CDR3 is TGTGCTAGTGGCCCGGGACAGGGGACTGAAAAACTGTTTTTT. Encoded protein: CASGPGQGTEKLFF.

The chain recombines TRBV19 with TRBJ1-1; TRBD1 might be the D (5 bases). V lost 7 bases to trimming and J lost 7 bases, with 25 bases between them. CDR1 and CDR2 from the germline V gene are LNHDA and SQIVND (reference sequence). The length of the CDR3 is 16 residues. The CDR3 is CASIGPGLGAEYEAFF. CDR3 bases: TGTGCCAGTATAGGGCCAGGGCTTGGCGCCGAATATGAAGCTTTCTTT.

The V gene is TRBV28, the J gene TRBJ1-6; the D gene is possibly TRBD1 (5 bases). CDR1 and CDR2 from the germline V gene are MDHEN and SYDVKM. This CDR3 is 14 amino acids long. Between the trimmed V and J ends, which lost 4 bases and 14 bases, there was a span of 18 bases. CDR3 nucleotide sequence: TGTGCCAGCAGTTCACATACAAAGACAGCTACCCTCCACTTT. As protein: CASSSHTKTATLHF.

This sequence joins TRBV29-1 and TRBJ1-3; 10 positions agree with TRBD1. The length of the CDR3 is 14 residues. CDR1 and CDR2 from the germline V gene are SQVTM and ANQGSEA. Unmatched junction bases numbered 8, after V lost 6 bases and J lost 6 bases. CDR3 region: CSVDPGQGTNTIYF. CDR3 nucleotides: TGCAGCGTGGACCCGGGACAGGGGACAAACACCATATATTTT.

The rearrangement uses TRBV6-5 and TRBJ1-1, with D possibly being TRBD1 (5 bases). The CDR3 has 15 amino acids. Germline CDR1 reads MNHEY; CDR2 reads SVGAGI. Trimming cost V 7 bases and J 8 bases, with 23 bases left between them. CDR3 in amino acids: CASKTGVQGTEEAFF. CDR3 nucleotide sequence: TGTGCCAGCAAGACGGGGGTTCAGGGAACCGAAGAAGCTTTCTTT.

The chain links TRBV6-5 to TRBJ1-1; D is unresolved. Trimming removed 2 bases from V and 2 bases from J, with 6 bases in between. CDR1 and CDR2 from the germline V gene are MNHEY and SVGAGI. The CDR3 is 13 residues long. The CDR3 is CASSYRANTEAFF. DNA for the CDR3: TGTGCCAGCAGTTACCGAGCTAACACTGAAGCTTTCTTT.

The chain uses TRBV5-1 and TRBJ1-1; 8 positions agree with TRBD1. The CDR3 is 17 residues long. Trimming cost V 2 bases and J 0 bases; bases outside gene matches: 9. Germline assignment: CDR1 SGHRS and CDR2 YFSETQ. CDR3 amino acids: CASSFGTGNFMNTEAFF. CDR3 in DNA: TGCGCCAGCAGCTTCGGGACAGGTAACTTCATGAACACTGAAGCTTTCTTT.

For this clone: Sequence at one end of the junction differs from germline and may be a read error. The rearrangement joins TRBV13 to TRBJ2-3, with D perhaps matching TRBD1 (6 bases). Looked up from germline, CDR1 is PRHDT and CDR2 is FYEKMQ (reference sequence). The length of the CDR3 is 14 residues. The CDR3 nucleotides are TGTGCCAGCAGCGTAGGACAGCCGACAGATACGCAGTATTTT. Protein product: CASSVGQPTDTQYF.

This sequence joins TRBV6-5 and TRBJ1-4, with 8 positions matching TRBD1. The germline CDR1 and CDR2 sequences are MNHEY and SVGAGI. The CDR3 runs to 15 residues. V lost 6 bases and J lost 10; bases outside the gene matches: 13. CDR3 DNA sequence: TGTGCCAGCAGGTTTCAGGGGGCGCTCCTAGTAAAACTGTTTTTT. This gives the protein CASRFQGALLVKLFF.

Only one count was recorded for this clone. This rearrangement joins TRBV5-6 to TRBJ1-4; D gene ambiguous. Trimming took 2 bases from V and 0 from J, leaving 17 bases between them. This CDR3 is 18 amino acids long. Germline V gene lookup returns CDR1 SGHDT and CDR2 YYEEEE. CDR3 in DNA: TGTGCCAGCAGCTTATCCCCATCGAGTCTTGCAACTAATGAAAAACTGTTTTTT. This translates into CASSLSPSSLATNEKLFF.

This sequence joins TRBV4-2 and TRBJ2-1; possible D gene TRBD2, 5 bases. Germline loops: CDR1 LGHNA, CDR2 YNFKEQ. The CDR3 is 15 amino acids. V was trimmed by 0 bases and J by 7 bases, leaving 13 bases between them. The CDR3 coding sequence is TGTGCCAGCAGCCAAGATTTTGGCTCGGGGAATGAGCAGTTCTTC. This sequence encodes CASSQDFGSGNEQFF.

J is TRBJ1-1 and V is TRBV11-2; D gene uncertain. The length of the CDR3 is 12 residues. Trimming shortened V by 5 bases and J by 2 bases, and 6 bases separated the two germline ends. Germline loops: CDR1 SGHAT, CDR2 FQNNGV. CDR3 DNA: TGTGCCAGCAGCCTCCTCAACACTGAAGCTTTCTTT. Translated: CASSLLNTEAFF. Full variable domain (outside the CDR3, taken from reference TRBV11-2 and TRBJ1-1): EAGVAQSPRYKIIEKRQSVAFWCNPISGHATLYWYQQILGQGPKLLIQFQNNGVVDDSQLPKDRFSAERLKGVDSTLKIQPAKLEDSAVYLCASSLLNTEAFFGQGTRLTVV.

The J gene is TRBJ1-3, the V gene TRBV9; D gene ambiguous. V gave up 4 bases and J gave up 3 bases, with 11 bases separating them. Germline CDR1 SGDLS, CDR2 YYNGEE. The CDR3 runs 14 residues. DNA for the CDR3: TGTGCCAGCAGCCCCTTGGGAGATGGAAACACCATATATTTT. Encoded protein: CASSPLGDGNTIYF.

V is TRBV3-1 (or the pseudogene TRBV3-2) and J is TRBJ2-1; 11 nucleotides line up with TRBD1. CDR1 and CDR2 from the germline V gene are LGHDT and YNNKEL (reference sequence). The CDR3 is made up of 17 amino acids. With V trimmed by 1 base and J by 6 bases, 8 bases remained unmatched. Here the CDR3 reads CASSQASGTGGSNEQFF. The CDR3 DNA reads TGTGCCAGCAGCCAAGCGTCCGGGACAGGGGGGTCCAATGAGCAGTTCTTC.

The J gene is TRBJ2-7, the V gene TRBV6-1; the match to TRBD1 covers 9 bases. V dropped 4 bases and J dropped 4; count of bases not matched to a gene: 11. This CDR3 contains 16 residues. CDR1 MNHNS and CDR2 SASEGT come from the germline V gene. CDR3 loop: CASSGRTGDVKYEQYF. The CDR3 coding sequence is TGTGCCAGCAGTGGAAGGACAGGGGACGTAAAATACGAGCAGTACTTC.

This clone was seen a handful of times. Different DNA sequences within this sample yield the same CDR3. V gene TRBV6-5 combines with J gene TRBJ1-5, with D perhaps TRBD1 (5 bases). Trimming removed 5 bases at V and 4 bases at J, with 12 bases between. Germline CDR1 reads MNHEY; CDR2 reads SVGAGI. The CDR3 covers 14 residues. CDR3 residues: CASSPQGGNQPQHF. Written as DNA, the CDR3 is TGTGCCAGCAGTCCTCAGGGAGGAAATCAGCCCCAGCATTTT.

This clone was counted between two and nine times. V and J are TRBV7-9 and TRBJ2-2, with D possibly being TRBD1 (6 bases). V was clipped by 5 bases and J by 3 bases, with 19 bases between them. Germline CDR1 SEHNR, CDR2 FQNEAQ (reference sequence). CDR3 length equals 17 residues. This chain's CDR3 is CASSPNRDTYYTGELFF. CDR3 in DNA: TGTGCCAGCAGCCCCAACCGGGACACCTACTACACCGGGGAGCTGTTTTTT.

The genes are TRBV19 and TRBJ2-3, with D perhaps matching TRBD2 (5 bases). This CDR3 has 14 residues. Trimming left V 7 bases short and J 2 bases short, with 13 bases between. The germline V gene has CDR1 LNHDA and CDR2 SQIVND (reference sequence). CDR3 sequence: CASKERFTTDTQYF. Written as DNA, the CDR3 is TGTGCCAGTAAGGAGCGGTTCACCACAGATACGCAGTATTTT.

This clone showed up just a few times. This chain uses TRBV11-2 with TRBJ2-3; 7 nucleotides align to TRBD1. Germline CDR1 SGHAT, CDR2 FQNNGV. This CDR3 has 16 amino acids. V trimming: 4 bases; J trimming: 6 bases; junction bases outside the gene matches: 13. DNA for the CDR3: TGTGCCAGCAGCTGGGACAGCACCCGGGCGGTCGATACGCAGTATTTT. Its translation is CASSWDSTRAVDTQYF. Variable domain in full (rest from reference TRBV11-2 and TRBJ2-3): EAGVAQSPRYKIIEKRQSVAFWCNPISGHATLYWYQQILGQGPKLLIQFQNNGVVDDSQLPKDRFSAERLKGVDSTLKIQPAKLEDSAVYLCASSWDSTRAVDTQYFGPGTRLTVL.

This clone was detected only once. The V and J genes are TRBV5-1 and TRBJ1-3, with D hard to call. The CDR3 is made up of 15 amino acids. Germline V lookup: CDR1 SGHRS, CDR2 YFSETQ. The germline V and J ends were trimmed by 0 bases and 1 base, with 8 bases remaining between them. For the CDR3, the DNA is TGCGCCAGCAGCTTGGCCGCGGGTTCTGGAAACACCATATATTTT. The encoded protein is CASSLAAGSGNTIYF.